This is a list of T cell receptor beta chains from one sample in a study of T-cell reconstitution after alpha-beta-depleted transplantation in children. TCRdb independently ran MiXCR on the PCR reads; one entry per CDR3 protein. Of some 200,000 distinct CDR3 sequences listed, around 8.4% are singletons. The sample was PBMCs, mostly from graft donor cells, taken 360 days after TCRalphabeta/CD19-depleted stem cell transplant. All receptors come from a male patient between 2 and 10 years old who had a stem cell transplant for acute myeloid leukemia, so the T cells may come from the graft donor. Both conserved end residues are part of each CDR3. The order of the fields is V gene, D gene, J gene, clone size, CDR3 DNA, CDR3 protein. A D gene is named only where the DNA matches it firmly. Only part of the rows carry a size: once, few, many, or a class if the clone is expanded.

v_call: TRBV11-2
d_call: NA
j_call: TRBJ2-3
clone_size: few
cdr3_nt: TGTGCCAGCAGCCTCAACGAGGGCACAGATACGCAGTATTTT
cdr3_aa: CASSLNEGTDTQYF

v_call: TRBV7-9
d_call: NA
j_call: TRBJ1-1
clone_size: many
cdr3_nt: TGTGCCAGCAGCTTAGGAGTGAGCACCGCGAACACTGAAGCTTTCTTT
cdr3_aa: CASSLGVSTANTEAFF

v_call: TRBV27
d_call: TRBD1
j_call: TRBJ2-4
clone_size: NA
cdr3_nt: TGTGCCAGCAGTTCCCACAGGGGGGAGGAAAACATTCAGTACTTC
cdr3_aa: CASSSHRGEENIQYF

v_call: TRBV7-2
d_call: TRBD1
j_call: TRBJ1-2
clone_size: many
cdr3_nt: TGTGCCAGCAGGTCGGACAGGGTTAACTATGGCTACACCTTC
cdr3_aa: CASRSDRVNYGYTF

v_call: TRBV20-1
d_call: TRBD2
j_call: TRBJ2-1
clone_size: many
cdr3_nt: TGCAGTGCCTCGGGAGGGCCAAGGTACAATGAGCAGTTCTTC
cdr3_aa: CSASGGPRYNEQFF

v_call: TRBV5-5
d_call: TRBD1
j_call: TRBJ2-2
clone_size: few
cdr3_nt: TGTGCCAGCAGCTCCCGGACAGGGGCGCTCACCGGGGAGCTGTTTTTT
cdr3_aa: CASSSRTGALTGELFF

v_call: TRBV7-9
d_call: NA
j_call: TRBJ1-1
clone_size: NA
cdr3_nt: TGTGCCAGCAGCCTTCCCCAGGAGAACACTGAAGCTTTCTTT
cdr3_aa: CASSLPQENTEAFF

v_call: TRBV12-3/TRBV12-4
d_call: NA
j_call: TRBJ1-1
clone_size: few
cdr3_nt: TGTGCCAGCAGTCCCGAGCTACACCGCACTGAAGCTTTCTTT
cdr3_aa: CASSPELHRTEAFF

v_call: TRBV3-1
d_call: NA
j_call: TRBJ1-1
clone_size: many
cdr3_nt: TGTGCCAGCAGCTTCGGGACATATAACACTGAAGCTTTCTTT
cdr3_aa: CASSFGTYNTEAFF

v_call: TRBV6-5
d_call: NA
j_call: TRBJ1-1
clone_size: many
cdr3_nt: TGTGCCAGCGGGCCACAGGGACCGGACACTGAAGCTTTCTTT
cdr3_aa: CASGPQGPDTEAFF

v_call: TRBV5-1
d_call: NA
j_call: TRBJ2-3
clone_size: few
cdr3_nt: TGCGCCAGCAGCTTTAAAGAAAGCACAGATACGCAGTATTTT
cdr3_aa: CASSFKESTDTQYF

v_call: TRBV9
d_call: TRBD1
j_call: TRBJ1-1
clone_size: many
cdr3_nt: TGTGCCAGCAGCCAAGGGACAGGGACGGGACTCCCTCACGGAAAGCCTTTCTTT
cdr3_aa: CASSQGTGTGLPHGKPFF

v_call: TRBV7-6
d_call: TRBD2
j_call: TRBJ2-5
clone_size: NA
cdr3_nt: TGTGCCAGCAGCTTAGGCTCTAGCGGGACGGTCCAAGAGACCCAGTACTTC
cdr3_aa: CASSLGSSGTVQETQYF

v_call: TRBV20-1
d_call: TRBD2
j_call: TRBJ2-1
clone_size: many
cdr3_nt: TGCAGTGCTACGTCCCCAGGGGAGACTAGCGGGAGTAATGAGCAGTTCTTC
cdr3_aa: CSATSPGETSGSNEQFF

v_call: TRBV29-1
d_call: NA
j_call: TRBJ2-5
clone_size: NA
cdr3_nt: TGCAGCGTCGTTCAGGGCTGGGTGACCCAGTACTTC
cdr3_aa: CSVVQGWVTQYF

v_call: TRBV6-1
d_call: NA
j_call: TRBJ1-5
clone_size: NA
cdr3_nt: TGTTCCAGCAGTGAATGGGCGAGAGTCACGCCCCAGCATTTT
cdr3_aa: CSSSEWARVTPQHF

v_call: TRBV29-1
d_call: NA
j_call: TRBJ1-1
clone_size: NA
cdr3_nt: TGCAGCGTCGTCTCACAGACGAACACTGAAGCTTTCTTT
cdr3_aa: CSVVSQTNTEAFF

v_call: TRBV29-1
d_call: NA
j_call: TRBJ2-5
clone_size: few
cdr3_nt: TGCAGCGTTGGCCTCCTTTTAGGCGAGACCCAGTACTTC
cdr3_aa: CSVGLLLGETQYF

v_call: TRBV5-1
d_call: NA
j_call: TRBJ1-2
clone_size: many
cdr3_nt: TGCGCCAGCAGCTTGGAAGCAGGAGACCCCCGCTACACCTTC
cdr3_aa: CASSLEAGDPRYTF

v_call: TRBV19
d_call: NA
j_call: TRBJ1-5
clone_size: many
cdr3_nt: TGTGCCAGCAGCCGGGGAAATCAGCCCCAGCATTTT
cdr3_aa: CASSRGNQPQHF

v_call: TRBV12-3/TRBV12-4
d_call: NA
j_call: TRBJ2-5
clone_size: many
cdr3_nt: TGTGCCAGCAGCTACGGACGGATACAAGAGACCCAGTACTTC
cdr3_aa: CASSYGRIQETQYF

v_call: TRBV3-1
d_call: NA
j_call: TRBJ2-5
clone_size: many
cdr3_nt: TGTGCCAGCAGCTCTTTCAGTGGTGTAGAGACCCAGTACTTC
cdr3_aa: CASSSFSGVETQYF

v_call: TRBV5-1
d_call: NA
j_call: TRBJ2-1
clone_size: many
cdr3_nt: TGCGCCAGCAGCTTATCCACAGGGCCTAGCTCCTACAATGAGCAGTTCTTC
cdr3_aa: CASSLSTGPSSYNEQFF

v_call: TRBV5-1
d_call: NA
j_call: TRBJ2-7
clone_size: few
cdr3_nt: TGCGCCAGCAGCTTGGCTCCTTACCGGCGAAGCTCCTACGAGCAGTACTTC
cdr3_aa: CASSLAPYRRSSYEQYF

v_call: TRBV3-1
d_call: NA
j_call: TRBJ2-3
clone_size: NA
cdr3_nt: TGTGCCAGCAGCCAAGAAGTCACAAGGGATGCTGATACGCAGTATTTT
cdr3_aa: CASSQEVTRDADTQYF

v_call: TRBV5-5
d_call: NA
j_call: TRBJ2-7
clone_size: few
cdr3_nt: TGTGCCAGCAGCTTGGATCTGGGACCGCCTTTGAACGAGCAGTACTTC
cdr3_aa: CASSLDLGPPLNEQYF

v_call: TRBV7-9
d_call: NA
j_call: TRBJ2-1
clone_size: few
cdr3_nt: TGTGCCAGCAGCTTCGCTCCAAAGATCATCGGTGAGCAGTTCTTC
cdr3_aa: CASSFAPKIIGEQFF

v_call: TRBV5-1
d_call: TRBD2
j_call: TRBJ2-1
clone_size: many
cdr3_nt: TGCGCCAGCAGCCCCCGTAGCGGGAGGGCCAAGGAGCAGTTCTTC
cdr3_aa: CASSPRSGRAKEQFF

v_call: TRBV20-1
d_call: TRBD1
j_call: TRBJ1-1
clone_size: many
cdr3_nt: TGCAGTGCCAACAGGGGAGGCACTGAAGCTTTCTTT
cdr3_aa: CSANRGGTEAFF

v_call: TRBV2
d_call: NA
j_call: TRBJ2-1
clone_size: NA
cdr3_nt: TGTGCCAGCAACCGGGACACTCCCTACAATGAGCAGTTCTTC
cdr3_aa: CASNRDTPYNEQFF

v_call: TRBV5-1
d_call: TRBD1
j_call: TRBJ2-3
clone_size: NA
cdr3_nt: TGCGCCAGCAGCTTCGGACAGGGCGTCCCAGATACGCAGTATTTT
cdr3_aa: CASSFGQGVPDTQYF

v_call: TRBV5-1
d_call: NA
j_call: TRBJ2-3
clone_size: NA
cdr3_nt: TGCGCCAGCTCCGTGCAGGATACGCAGTATTTT
cdr3_aa: CASSVQDTQYF

v_call: TRBV7-9
d_call: NA
j_call: TRBJ1-1
clone_size: many
cdr3_nt: TGTGCCAGCAGCGCCCGGGACGGGGCCTATGAAGCTTTCTTT
cdr3_aa: CASSARDGAYEAFF

v_call: TRBV20-1
d_call: NA
j_call: TRBJ2-7
clone_size: NA
cdr3_nt: TGCAGTGCTAGATACAGGGAAACCTACGAGCAGTACTTC
cdr3_aa: CSARYRETYEQYF

v_call: TRBV5-1
d_call: NA
j_call: TRBJ1-1
clone_size: few
cdr3_nt: TGCGCCAGCAGCTTTGGCGGGGTGGACACTGAAGCTTTCTTT
cdr3_aa: CASSFGGVDTEAFF

v_call: TRBV7-7
d_call: NA
j_call: TRBJ2-2
clone_size: many
cdr3_nt: TGTGCTAGCAGCCCCGGCGGGAACACCGGGGAGCTGTTTTTT
cdr3_aa: CASSPGGNTGELFF

v_call: TRBV7-2
d_call: TRBD2
j_call: TRBJ2-5
clone_size: NA
cdr3_nt: TGTGCCAGCAGCTGGGGACTAGCGGGAGGGCCCCAAGAGACCCAGTACTTC
cdr3_aa: CASSWGLAGGPQETQYF

v_call: TRBV4-3
d_call: TRBD1
j_call: TRBJ2-6
clone_size: few
cdr3_nt: TGCGCCAGCAGCCAAGAGGACAGGGCCTCTGGGGCCAACGTCCTGACTTTC
cdr3_aa: CASSQEDRASGANVLTF

v_call: TRBV5-1
d_call: NA
j_call: TRBJ1-2
clone_size: few
cdr3_nt: TGCGCCAGCAGCTTGGAGGCCGTTGGGGGCTACACCTTC
cdr3_aa: CASSLEAVGGYTF

v_call: TRBV20-1
d_call: NA
j_call: TRBJ1-5
clone_size: NA
cdr3_nt: TGCAGTGCGCGGACCCCAGGGAGCAATCAGCCCCAGCATTTT
cdr3_aa: CSARTPGSNQPQHF

v_call: TRBV27
d_call: NA
j_call: TRBJ1-5
clone_size: NA
cdr3_nt: TGTGCCAGCAGCCTATACTCATATCAGCCCCAGCATTTT
cdr3_aa: CASSLYSYQPQHF

v_call: TRBV5-1
d_call: NA
j_call: TRBJ2-6
clone_size: NA
cdr3_nt: TGCGCCAGCAGCCGAGTACAGGGCACCCTCACCTCTGGGGCCAACGTCCTGACTTTC
cdr3_aa: CASSRVQGTLTSGANVLTF

v_call: TRBV10-3
d_call: NA
j_call: TRBJ2-5
clone_size: many
cdr3_nt: TGTGCCATCAGTCACAGAGGACAAGAGACCCAGTACTTC
cdr3_aa: CAISHRGQETQYF

v_call: TRBV6-5
d_call: NA
j_call: TRBJ2-5
clone_size: few
cdr3_nt: TGTGCCAGCGGCCTACTAGAGGGAGAGACCCAGTACTTC
cdr3_aa: CASGLLEGETQYF

v_call: TRBV12-3/TRBV12-4
d_call: TRBD2
j_call: TRBJ2-7
clone_size: few
cdr3_nt: TGTGCCAGCAGTTTGGCCTCCACTAGCGGGAGCTACGAGCAGTACTTC
cdr3_aa: CASSLASTSGSYEQYF

v_call: TRBV5-1
d_call: NA
j_call: TRBJ1-1
clone_size: NA
cdr3_nt: TGCGCCAGCAGCTTGCTGGGTCCAGGGAACACTGAAGCTTTCTTT
cdr3_aa: CASSLLGPGNTEAFF

v_call: TRBV12-3/TRBV12-4
d_call: NA
j_call: TRBJ2-2
clone_size: many
cdr3_nt: TGTGCCAGCACCCAGGGGAGCGGGGAGCTGTTTTTT
cdr3_aa: CASTQGSGELFF

v_call: TRBV6-1
d_call: TRBD2
j_call: TRBJ2-3
clone_size: many
cdr3_nt: TGTGCCAATCACCTCTTAGCGGGGAGCACAGATACGCAGTATTTT
cdr3_aa: CANHLLAGSTDTQYF